This TCR beta chain is from a study of Graves' ophthalmopathy and Graves' hyperthyroidism. Overall study findings and caveats: Blood shared most expanded thyroid clonotypes above 0.001 frequency.

This clonotype was detected many times. Its antigen is still unknown. The length of the CDR3 is 16 residues. With 6 bases removed from V and 3 bases from J, the gap between germline ends came to 18 bases. Per the germline V gene, CDR1 is MNHNS and CDR2 is SASEGT. Amplification from RNA transcripts yielded the TCR beta CDR3 regions. First-round RT-PCR with HTBI primers preceded a second-round multiplex PCR. TCRdb recomputed calls from the multiplex PCR reads with MiXCR, one row per CDR3 protein. The repertoire consists of about 400,000 distinct CDR3 sequences, with around 20% occurring once and the leading ten covering roughly 3.2%.

The TCR originated in a woman between 18 and 29 years old with stable Graves' hyperthyroidism. What was sequenced was peripheral blood. The chain employs TRBV6-1 and TRBJ1-3; the D is unclear. CDR3 DNA sequence: TGTGCCAGCAGCACCGTCTGGAGGGCAAATGGAAACACCATATATTTT. Its protein product is CASSTVWRANGNTIYF.